This T cell receptor (beta chain) is drawn from a study of shared clonotypes between healthy human individuals. Looking at the study overall: Each donor had three CD4 naive, three CD4 memory, two CD8 naive and one CD8 memory plate. Overall study results and limits: Compared with clonotypes that all four donors shared, non-shared clonotypes had lower generation probabilities. At large depth, rarefaction still showed sorted-subset sequencing to be incomplete.

The input for sorted-subset replicate PCRs was around 210 ng DNA, tens of thousands of T cell genomes. TCRdb's copy holds only in-frame clones and misses some; the assay was immunoSEQ multiplex PCR. Among 2 million to 2.5 million clones, about 90% were seen once, and the ten largest hold approximately 0.39%. About this clone itself: Its cognate antigen is unknown.

The CDR3 consists of 16 residues. CDR1 and CDR2 from the germline V gene are MNHEY and SMNVEV (reference sequence). J was trimmed by 0 bases and V by 6 bases; bases with no gene match: 7. The sequence was obtained from a young man in good health. Some clones in this sample may be carry-over from other donors' samples. The sample was naive CD4+ T cells from PBMCs. Subset reported: CD45RA+ positively selected. J is TRBJ2-2 and V is TRBV27; TRBD2 agrees at 7 bases. DNA of the CDR3: TGTGCCAGCAGACAGAGCGGGACCGCGAACACCGGGGAGCTGTTTTTT. As protein: CASRQSGTANTGELFF.